Listed here are 22 T cell receptor beta chains from one sample, sequenced in a study of PD-1 blockade in mismatch repair-deficient tumors. Some clones are missing from TCRdb's copy, which holds only in-frame ones; the method was immunoSEQ multiplex PCR. This sample has 85,000 to 130,000 clones, with approximately 83% found just once. The specimen comprised peripheral blood, sampled less than 37 weeks after starting pembrolizumab. These receptors all stem from an adult with mismatch repair-deficient cancer.

The rearrangement joins TRBV7-2 to TRBJ2-5; 10 bases are shared with TRBD2. CDR1 is SGHTA and CDR2 is FQGNSA in the germline V gene. CDR3 length: 16 amino acids. V shed 2 bases, J shed 4 bases, and the junction held 7 bases outside the gene matches. The CDR3 is CASSLRSSGSTETQYF. In DNA form, the CDR3 reads TGTGCCAGCAGCTTAAGGTCTAGCGGGAGTACAGAGACCCAGTACTTC.

The chain carries TRBV5-1 and TRBJ2-3, with 16 bases fitting TRBD2. This CDR3 has 18 residues. V shed 2 bases, J shed 5 bases, and the junction held 8 bases outside the gene matches. Germline V CDR1 and CDR2: SGHRS, YFSETQ. The CDR3 loop is CASSFTGLAGGRVDTQYF. The CDR3 DNA reads as TGCGCCAGCAGCTTTACGGGACTAGCGGGAGGGCGTGTAGATACGCAGTATTTT.

This rearrangement joins TRBV19 to TRBJ2-5; 8 bases agree with TRBD2. The CDR3 contains 14 residues. After removal of 4 bases from V and 5 bases from J, the junction contained 6 bases not matched to a gene. Per germline, CDR1 LNHDA and CDR2 SQIVND (reference sequence). Written as DNA, the CDR3 is TGTGCCAGTAGTACGGGACTAGTTTGGGAGACCCAGTACTTC. As protein: CASSTGLVWETQYF.

The chain carries TRBV6-6 and TRBJ1-2; D not resolved. Germline values: CDR1 MNHNY, CDR2 SVGAGI (reference sequence). With 2 bases removed from V and 0 bases from J, the gap between germline ends came to 10 bases. The CDR3 has 15 residues. The chain's CDR3 is CASSYGDGTNYGYTF. The CDR3 DNA follows: TGTGCCAGCAGTTACGGGGATGGAACTAACTATGGCTACACCTTC.

The table lists this clone with a few counts. The chain employs TRBV10-2 and TRBJ2-5; D gene unclear. The CDR3 is made up of 12 amino acids. Germline V gives CDR1 WSHSY, CDR2 SAAADI. Trimming pared 2 bases from V and 5 bases from J, leaving 6 bases between. In DNA, the CDR3 is TGCGCCAGCAGTGAGGTACTGGAGACCCAGTACTTC. Translating gives CASSEVLETQYF.

The genes are TRBV5-1 and TRBJ2-7; TRBD1 agrees at 8 bases. The ends lost 4 bases at V and 5 bases at J; junction bases unmatched: 8. Germline assignment: CDR1 SGHRS and CDR2 YFSETQ. This CDR3 region has 14 residues. The CDR3 is CASSPGQGEDEQYF. The CDR3 DNA is TGCGCCAGCAGCCCCGGACAGGGCGAGGACGAGCAGTACTTC.

V is TRBV29-1 and J is TRBJ2-7, with TRBD1 matching 9 bases. The germline V gene encodes CDR1 SQVTM and CDR2 ANQGSEA. The CDR3 sequence is 13 residues long. V was clipped by 6 bases and J by 5 bases; unmatched bases: 8. CDR3 sequence: CSVAGTGYNEQYF. DNA for the CDR3: TGCAGCGTCGCTGGGACAGGGTACAACGAGCAGTACTTC.

The rearrangement uses TRBV2 and TRBJ2-7; 8 nucleotides align to TRBD1. The V gene end was trimmed by 8 bases and the J gene end by 6 bases; junction bases not matched to a gene: 9. Germline CDR1 is SNHLY and CDR2 is FYNNEI. The length of the CDR3 is 13 residues. This chain's CDR3 is CASDRQGRREQYF. The CDR3 DNA follows: TGTGCCAGCGACAGACAGGGGAGGCGCGAGCAGTACTTC.

The chain links TRBV21-1 to TRBJ2-3. TRBV21-1 represents a pseudogene. The CDR3 length is 15 residues. CDR3 sequence reads: CASSKTRRSTDTQYF. CDR3 coding DNA: TGTGCCAGCAGCAAAACCCGACGAAGCACAGATACGCAGTATTTT.

The chain employs TRBV30 and TRBJ1-1; no definite D call. CDR3 length: 11 residues. V was clipped by 1 base and J by 5 bases, with 5 bases between them. Per germline, CDR1 GTSNPN and CDR2 SVGIG (reference sequence). The CDR3 spells CAWSGRTEAFF. The CDR3 DNA is TGTGCCTGGAGTGGGCGGACTGAAGCTTTCTTT.

This clone was recorded a few times. The chain employs TRBV4-2 and TRBJ1-5, with TRBD1 matching over 7 bases. V lost 1 base and J lost 7; bases outside the gene matches: 4. The germline gives CDR1 LGHNA, CDR2 YNFKEQ. This CDR3 is built from 14 residues. The CDR3 bases are TGTGCCAGCAGCCAAGGAACAGGGGACCAGCCCCAGCATTTT. It yields the protein CASSQGTGDQPQHF.

This clone has just one count. This chain links TRBV19 with TRBJ2-6; D is possibly TRBD1 (6 bases). Germline V gene sequence: CDR1 LNHDA, CDR2 SQIVND (reference sequence). The V end was cut by 11 bases, the J end by 4 bases, with 21 bases between. CDR3 length equals 16 residues. The CDR3 coding sequence is TGTGCCGCGTTAAATCCGACAGGCTGGGGGGCCAACGTCCTGACTTTC. It translates to CAALNPTGWGANVLTF.

The rearrangement joins TRBV20-1 to TRBJ2-1; unclear D gene. Deletions cut 3 bases from V and 10 bases from J, with 10 bases between. CDR1 DFQATT and CDR2 SNEGSKA come from the germline V gene (reference sequence). The CDR3 contains 11 residues. This CDR3 reads CSARQYIEQFF. In nucleotides, the CDR3 is TGCAGTGCTAGGCAATACATAGAGCAGTTCTTC.

DNA of the CDR3: TGTGCCAGCAGCCCACTTGGGCGGAGCTCCTACGAGCAGTACTTC. Its protein is CASSPLGRSSYEQYF. The chain carries TRBV7-9 and TRBJ2-7; D is undetermined. There are 15 residues in the CDR3. Trimming stripped 5 bases from V and 0 bases from J, with 14 bases between. Germline assignment: CDR1 SEHNR and CDR2 FQNEAQ (reference sequence).

This chain joins TRBV19 and TRBJ2-1; TRBD1 matches at 9 bases. Germline V gives CDR1 LNHDA, CDR2 SQIVND (reference sequence). The CDR3 covers 15 residues. The trim removed 5 bases at V and 8 bases at J, leaving 10 bases unmatched. The CDR3 nucleotides are TGTGCCAGTAGTTCACCGGGACAGGGTAACTATGAGCAGTTCTTC. Protein product: CASSSPGQGNYEQFF.

This clone occurred once. The chain is built from TRBV6-6 and TRBJ1-3; D might be TRBD1 (6 bases). The V gene lost 7 bases and the J gene lost 4 bases, with 14 bases spanning the gap. CDR3 size: 14 residues. Per the germline V gene, CDR1 is MNHNY and CDR2 is SVGAGI (reference sequence). CDR3 DNA sequence: TGTGCCAGCACCCCAGGGGACTCAGGAAACACCATATATTTT. It yields the protein CASTPGDSGNTIYF.

This clone was counted a single time. The rearrangement uses TRBV21-1 and TRBJ2-3; the table calls TRBD2, which could not be checked here. TRBV21-1 represents a pseudogene. The CDR3 consists of 20 residues. The CDR3 spells CASSPNPDEGASGRTDTQYF. DNA of the CDR3: TGTGCCAGCAGCCCCAACCCCGACGAAGGGGCTAGCGGGAGAACAGATACGCAGTATTTT.

V is TRBV7-9 and J is TRBJ2-3; D not resolved. The V and J ends lost 5 bases and 6 bases respectively, with 9 bases between them. Germline V gene data show CDR1 as SEHNR and CDR2 as FQNEAQ (reference sequence). CDR3 length equals 12 residues. The CDR3 protein is CASSRDLDTQYF. DNA of the CDR3: TGTGCCAGCAGCCGAGACTTGGATACGCAGTATTTT.

In this sample, this clone turned up a few times. The sample has other DNA sequences that encode this CDR3 too. V and J are TRBV6-6 and TRBJ1-1, with D perhaps TRBD1 (5 bases). Per germline, CDR1 MNHNY and CDR2 SVGAGI (reference sequence). The CDR3 is 13 amino acids. V lost 3 bases and J 5 bases, leaving 10 bases between the germline ends. The CDR3 DNA sequence: TGTGCCAGCAGTTATGGGGGAGGGACTGAAGCTTTCTTT. This sequence encodes CASSYGGGTEAFF.

The V gene is TRBV4-1, the J gene TRBJ2-1; D not resolved. Germline V lookup: CDR1 MGHRA, CDR2 YSYEKL. V was trimmed by 4 bases and J by 3 bases, leaving 16 bases between them. This CDR3 has 16 amino acids. CDR3 loop: CASSRTGILDYNEQFF. The DNA of the CDR3 is TGCGCCAGCAGCCGGACCGGTATCCTCGACTACAATGAGCAGTTCTTC.

The V gene is TRBV5-4, the J gene TRBJ2-7; D is unresolved. Germline assignment: CDR1 SGHNT and CDR2 YYREEE (reference sequence). V gave up 2 bases and J gave up 6 bases, with 15 bases separating them. There are 14 residues in the CDR3. CDR3 bases: TGTGCCAGCAGCTTAGGGAAGAATCCGAGCGAGCAGTACTTC. Protein: CASSLGKNPSEQYF.

This clone is a singleton in its sample. The chain couples TRBV9 to TRBJ2-7; no clear D gene. Germline loops: CDR1 SGDLS, CDR2 YYNGEE. Trimming took off 4 bases at V and 4 bases at J, with 18 bases between the two ends. This CDR3 region has 15 residues. The chain's CDR3 is CASSSTGGRTYEQYF. CDR3 DNA: TGTGCCAGCAGCTCGACGGGCGGAAGAACTTACGAGCAGTACTTC. The variable domain in full, with the rest retrieved from reference TRBV9 and TRBJ2-7, is DSGVTQTPKHLITATGQRVTLRCSPRSGDLSVYWYQQSLDQGLQFLIQYYNGEERAKGNILERFSAQQFPDLHSELNLSSLELGDSALYFCASSSTGGRTYEQYFGPGTRLTVT.